This TCR beta chain was identified during a study of blood T cell repertoires in COVID-19. Looking at the study overall: The United States, Italy and Spain were the sources of the acute and convalescent COVID-19 samples. PBMCs, B-cell-depleted T cells, or T cells provided the cDNA or gDNA that made up the material.

Trimming took 1 base from V and 4 from J, leaving 13 bases between them. The CDR3 is made up of 15 amino acids. Germline CDR1 is PRHDT and CDR2 is FYEKMQ (reference sequence). Authors' data handling: The authors estimated nucleated cell counts from reference gene primer amplification. Assay: immunoSEQ multiplex PCR; the TCRdb copy retains only in-frame clones and omits some. That table gives V, J and clone size, and the DNA gave D and trimming. The table has approximately 130,000 clones, roughly 85% seen once. The sequence came from a human donor in a cohort sampled during active COVID-19. The V and J genes are TRBV13 and TRBJ1-2; D may be TRBD1 (5 bases). Sequencing input: peripheral blood. The CDR3 is CASSLEAGDPYGYTF. CDR3 nucleotides: TGTGCCAGCAGCTTAGAGGCGGGGGACCCCTATGGCTACACCTTC.